This TCR beta chain was recorded in a study of cytotoxic CD8 clonotypes in ibrutinib-treated CLL. Study results and limitations: The study found clonality rose at ibrutinib response, then fell toward baseline at progression.

Per the germline V gene, CDR1 is SGDLS and CDR2 is YYNGEE. The CDR3 is 15 residues long. V trimming: 4 bases; J trimming: 2 bases; junction bases outside the gene matches: 1. As regards this clone: Its antigen is still unknown.

The protocol was immunoSEQ multiplex PCR, while the TCRdb copy is restricted to in-frame clones and leaves out a portion. This sample has roughly 220,000 clones, with approximately 70% found just once. The genes are TRBV9 and TRBJ2-1; 12 positions match TRBD2. The receptor's source is a human donor with chronic lymphocytic leukemia. Sequenced here: PBMCs, sampled after 12 months of ibrutinib treatment. The CDR3 bases are TGTGCCAGCAGCCTAGCGGGGGGGACCTACAATGAGCAGTTCTTC. Amino acid sequence: CASSLAGGTYNEQFF.